There are a few counts of the clone carrying this T cell receptor beta chain. Its specificity is unknown. Sequenced by immunoSEQ multiplex PCR; TCRdb stores in-frame clones only, minus some. The sample has about 13,000 clones, 68% seen once; the top ten hold more than 7.5%. The sample comes from a study of tumor-infiltrating lymphocytes in localized non-small cell lung cancer. Study-wide points: Higher tumor T cell infiltration than in uninvolved lung was supported by TCRbeta sequencing. Different pieces of the same tissue went to different assays, confounding technical variation with intratumor heterogeneity. No link was found between tumor T-cell fraction and recurrence-free survival.

The length of the CDR3 is 14 residues. The junction had 2 bases not matched to a gene; V was cut back by 5 bases and J by 1 base. The germline gives CDR1 SGHNT, CDR2 YYREEE (reference sequence). The specimen was lung tumor tissue. The sequence was obtained from a human donor with non-small cell lung cancer. The gene calls are TRBV5-4 and TRBJ2-2; 7 nucleotides agree with TRBD2. The CDR3 here is CASRGGGNTGELFF. The CDR3 nucleotides read TGTGCCAGCAGGGGCGGGGGGAACACCGGGGAGCTGTTTTTT.